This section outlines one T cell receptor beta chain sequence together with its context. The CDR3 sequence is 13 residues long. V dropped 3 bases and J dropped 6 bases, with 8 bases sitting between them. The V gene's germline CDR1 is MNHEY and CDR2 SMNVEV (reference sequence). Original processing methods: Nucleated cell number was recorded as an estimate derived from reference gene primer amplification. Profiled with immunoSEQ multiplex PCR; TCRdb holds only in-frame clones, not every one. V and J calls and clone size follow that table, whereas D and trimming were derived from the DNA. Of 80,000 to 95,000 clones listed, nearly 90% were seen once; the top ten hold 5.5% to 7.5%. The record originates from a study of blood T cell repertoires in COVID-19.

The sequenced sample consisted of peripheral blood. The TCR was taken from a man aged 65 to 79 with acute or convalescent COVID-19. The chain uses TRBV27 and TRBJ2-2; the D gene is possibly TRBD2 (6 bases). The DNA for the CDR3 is TGTGCCAGCAGTTTTTGGGGGGCCGGGGAGCTGTTTTTT. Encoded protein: CASSFWGAGELFF.